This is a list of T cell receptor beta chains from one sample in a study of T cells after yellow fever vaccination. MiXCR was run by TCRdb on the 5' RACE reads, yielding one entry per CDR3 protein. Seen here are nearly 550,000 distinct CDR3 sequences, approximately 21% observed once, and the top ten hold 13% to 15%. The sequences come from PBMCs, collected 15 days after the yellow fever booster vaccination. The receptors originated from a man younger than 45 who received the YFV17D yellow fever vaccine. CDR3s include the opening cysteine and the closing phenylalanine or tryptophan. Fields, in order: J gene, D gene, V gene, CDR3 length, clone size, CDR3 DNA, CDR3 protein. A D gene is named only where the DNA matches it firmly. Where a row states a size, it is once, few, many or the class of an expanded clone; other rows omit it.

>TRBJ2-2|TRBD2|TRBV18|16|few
TGTGCCAGCTCACGCTCTAGCGGGAAGAACACCGGGGAGCTGTTTTTT
CASSRSSGKNTGELFF
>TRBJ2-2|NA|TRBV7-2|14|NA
TGTGCCAGCTGCCCCGAGAGGAACACCGGGGAGCTGTTTTTT
CASCPERNTGELFF
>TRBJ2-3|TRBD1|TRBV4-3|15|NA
TGCGCCAGCAGCCAAGGGACAGGGTTCACAGATACGCAGTATTTT
CASSQGTGFTDTQYF
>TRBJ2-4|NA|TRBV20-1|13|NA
TGCAGTGCTTTACGACAAGTCAAAAACATTCAGTACTTC
CSALRQVKNIQYF
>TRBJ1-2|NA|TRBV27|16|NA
TGTGCCAGCAGTCCATTAGATACGGGATATGGCTATGGCTACACCTTC
CASSPLDTGYGYGYTF
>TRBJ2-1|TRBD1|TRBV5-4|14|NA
TGTGCCAGCAGCTTTCCTGACAGGGTTCATGAGCAGTTCTTC
CASSFPDRVHEQFF
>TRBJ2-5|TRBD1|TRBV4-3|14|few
TGCGCCAGCAGCCAAACGGCCTCACGGACAGGGCAGTACTTC
CASSQTASRTGQYF
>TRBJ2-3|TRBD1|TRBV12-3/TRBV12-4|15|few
TGTGCCAGCAGTCAAACAGGGGGAGTCACAGATACGCAGTATTTT
CASSQTGGVTDTQYF
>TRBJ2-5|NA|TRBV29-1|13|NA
TGCAGCGTTGTAATAAGACAGGTCGAGACCCAGTACTTC
CSVVIRQVETQYF
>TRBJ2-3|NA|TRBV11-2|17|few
TGTGCCAGCAGCTTAGAGATCTTTGAGAGCTGGACAGATACGCAGTATTTT
CASSLEIFESWTDTQYF
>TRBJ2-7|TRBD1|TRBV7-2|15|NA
TGTGCCAGCAGCTTAAGGGGGACAGGGCCAGAAGAGCAGTACTTC
CASSLRGTGPEEQYF
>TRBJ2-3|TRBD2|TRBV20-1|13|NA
TGTAGAGTCGGCGGGAGGGTCACAGATACGCAGTATTTT
CRVGGRVTDTQYF
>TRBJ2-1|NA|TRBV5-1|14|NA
TGCGCCAGCAGCTTGGCGGAGCCCTACAATGAGCAGTTCTTC
CASSLAEPYNEQFF
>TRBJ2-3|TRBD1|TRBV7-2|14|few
TGTGCCAGCAGCCGAGACAGGGGTGTAGATACGCAGTATTTT
CASSRDRGVDTQYF